Listed here are 5 T cell receptor beta chains from one sample, sequenced in a study of control samples from healthy donors and cancer patients. The method was immunoSEQ multiplex PCR; TCRdb's version includes in-frame clones alone and lacks a portion of them. This sample carries about 110,000 clones, 82% of them seen once, and the ten largest clones take around 6.2%. Sequenced input: blood. These receptors all come from a man between 18 and 35 years old in good health.

This clone came up a few times. The chain combines TRBV27 with TRBJ2-5, with 8 bases identical to TRBD1. The ends lost 6 bases at V and 5 bases at J; junction bases unmatched: 14. CDR1 and CDR2 (germline): MNHEY, SMNVEV (reference sequence). The CDR3 sequence is 16 residues long. The chain's CDR3 is CASRKSTDRGWETQYF. The CDR3 region has the DNA TGTGCCAGCAGAAAAAGTACCGACAGGGGTTGGGAGACCCAGTACTTC.

This clone has only a few counts. V gene TRBV11-2 combines with J gene TRBJ2-5; 10 bases are shared with TRBD2. Losses at the gene ends were 3 bases for V and 4 bases for J; bases not matched to a gene: 8. Germline loops: CDR1 SGHAT, CDR2 FQNNGV. This CDR3 spans 16 amino acids. The CDR3 region is CASSFGAGGPGETQYF. The CDR3 DNA follows: TGTGCCAGCAGCTTTGGAGCGGGGGGGCCGGGAGAGACCCAGTACTTC.

V gene TRBV19 combines with J gene TRBJ1-2, with D possibly matching TRBD1 (5 bases). CDR1 and CDR2 from the germline V gene are LNHDA and SQIVND (reference sequence). The V end was cut by 7 bases, the J end by 0 bases, with 27 bases between. The CDR3 totals 19 residues. The CDR3 loop is CASTPKGQGSRQANYGYTF. The CDR3 coding sequence is TGTGCCAGTACCCCAAAGGGTCAGGGCAGCAGACAAGCTAACTATGGCTACACCTTC.

This clone was counted once. The genes are TRBV11-2 and TRBJ1-5; D is uncertain. Germline V lookup: CDR1 SGHAT, CDR2 FQNNGV. The V and J ends lost 5 bases and 7 bases respectively, with 12 bases between them. CDR3 length: 13 amino acids. The CDR3 protein is CASSPKGGQPQHF. The CDR3 DNA reads as TGTGCCAGCAGCCCTAAGGGAGGGCAGCCCCAGCATTTT.

The chain joins TRBV14 to TRBJ2-6; 10 bases match TRBD1. The CDR3 has 18 amino acids. V shed 6 bases, J shed 4 bases, and the junction held 12 bases outside the gene matches. CDR1 is SGHDN, CDR2 FVKESK, per germline. The CDR3 bases are TGTGCCAGCAGTCCTTTTCCGGGACAGGGGCGAGGGGCCAACGTCCTGACTTTC. It encodes CASSPFPGQGRGANVLTF.